This paragraph reports one T cell receptor (beta chain). The antigen remains unidentified. Looked up from germline, CDR1 is MDHEN and CDR2 is SYDVKM. The CDR3 sequence is 15 residues long. V was clipped by 7 bases and J by 2 bases, with 12 bases between them. The sample belongs to a study of T cell responses to AZD1222 COVID-19 vaccine. Points from the study as a whole: Donor demographics were predominantly white British with a female majority; clonal diversity may be underestimated. In the spike-specific TCR repertoire, nearly half reportedly target unmutated variant regions.

The method was immunoSEQ multiplex PCR; TCRdb's version includes in-frame clones alone and lacks a portion of them. The sample yields roughly 190,000 clones, approximately 92% seen once. This clonotype was sampled from an adult in good health. V and J are TRBV28 and TRBJ2-6; a weak D match, TRBD1 (7 bases). Sequenced here: peripheral blood, sampled on day 0 of AZD1222 vaccination. CDR3 sequence reads: CASIGGGAGANVLTF. For the CDR3, the DNA is TGTGCCAGCATTGGAGGGGGCGCTGGGGCCAACGTCCTGACTTTC. The complete variable domain, with remaining parts taken from reference TRBV28 and TRBJ2-6, reads DVKVTQSSRYLVKRTGEKVFLECVQDMDHENMFWYRQDPGLGLRLIYFSYDVKMKEKGDIPEGYSVSREKKERFSLILESASTNQTSMYLCASIGGGAGANVLTFGAGSRLTVL.